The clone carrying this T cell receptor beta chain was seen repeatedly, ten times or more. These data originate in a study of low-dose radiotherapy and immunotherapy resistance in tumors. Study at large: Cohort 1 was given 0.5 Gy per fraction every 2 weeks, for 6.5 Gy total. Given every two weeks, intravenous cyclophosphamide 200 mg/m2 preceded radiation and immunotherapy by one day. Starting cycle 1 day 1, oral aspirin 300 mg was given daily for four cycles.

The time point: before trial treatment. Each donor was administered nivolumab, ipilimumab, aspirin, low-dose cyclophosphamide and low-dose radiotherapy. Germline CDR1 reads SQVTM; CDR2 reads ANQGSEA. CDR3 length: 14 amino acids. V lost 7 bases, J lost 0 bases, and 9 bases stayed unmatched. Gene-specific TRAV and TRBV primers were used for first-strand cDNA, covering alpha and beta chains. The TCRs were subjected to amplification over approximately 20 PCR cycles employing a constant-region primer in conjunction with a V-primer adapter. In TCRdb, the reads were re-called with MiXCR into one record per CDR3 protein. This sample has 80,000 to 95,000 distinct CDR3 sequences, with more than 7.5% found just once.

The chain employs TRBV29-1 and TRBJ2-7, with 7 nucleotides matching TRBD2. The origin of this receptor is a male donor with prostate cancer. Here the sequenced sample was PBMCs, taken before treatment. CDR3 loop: CSAATSASSYEQYF. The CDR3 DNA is TGCAGCGCCGCTACTAGCGCATCCTCCTACGAGCAGTACTTC.